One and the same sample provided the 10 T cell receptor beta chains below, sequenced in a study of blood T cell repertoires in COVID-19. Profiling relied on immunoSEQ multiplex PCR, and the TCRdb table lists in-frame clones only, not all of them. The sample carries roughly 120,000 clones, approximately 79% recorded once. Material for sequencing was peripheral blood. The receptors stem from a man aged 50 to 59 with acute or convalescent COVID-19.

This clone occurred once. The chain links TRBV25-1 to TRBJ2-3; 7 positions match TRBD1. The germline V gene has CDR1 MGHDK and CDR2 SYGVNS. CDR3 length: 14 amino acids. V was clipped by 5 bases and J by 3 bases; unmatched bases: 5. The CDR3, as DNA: TGTGCCAGCAGTCTGACAGGGACGACAGATACGCAGTATTTT. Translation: CASSLTGTTDTQYF.

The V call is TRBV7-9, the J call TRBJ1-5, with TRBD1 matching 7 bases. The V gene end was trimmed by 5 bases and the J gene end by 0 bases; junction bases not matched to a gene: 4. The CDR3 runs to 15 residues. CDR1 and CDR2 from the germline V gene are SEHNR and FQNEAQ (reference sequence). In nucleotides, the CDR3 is TGTGCCAGCAGCCAGACAGGGAATAGCAATCAGCCCCAGCATTTT. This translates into CASSQTGNSNQPQHF.

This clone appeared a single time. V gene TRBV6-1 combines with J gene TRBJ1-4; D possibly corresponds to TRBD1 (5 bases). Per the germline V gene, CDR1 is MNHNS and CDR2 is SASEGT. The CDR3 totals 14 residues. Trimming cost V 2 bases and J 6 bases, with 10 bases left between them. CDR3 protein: CASSERGTDEKLFF. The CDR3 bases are TGTGCCAGCAGTGAACGCGGGACTGATGAAAAACTGTTTTTT.

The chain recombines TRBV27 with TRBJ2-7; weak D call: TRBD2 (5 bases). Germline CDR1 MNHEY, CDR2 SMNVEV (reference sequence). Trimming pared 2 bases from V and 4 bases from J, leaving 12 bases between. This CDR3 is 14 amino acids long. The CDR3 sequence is CASSLGSGSYEQYF. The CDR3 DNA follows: TGTGCCAGCAGTTTAGGATCGGGGTCATACGAGCAGTACTTC.

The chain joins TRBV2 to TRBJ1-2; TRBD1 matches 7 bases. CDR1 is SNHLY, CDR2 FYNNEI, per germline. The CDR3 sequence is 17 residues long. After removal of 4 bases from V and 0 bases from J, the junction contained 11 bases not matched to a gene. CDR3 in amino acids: CASSAPGQTLANYGYTF. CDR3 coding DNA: TGTGCCAGCAGTGCCCCGGGACAGACCCTGGCTAACTATGGCTACACCTTC.

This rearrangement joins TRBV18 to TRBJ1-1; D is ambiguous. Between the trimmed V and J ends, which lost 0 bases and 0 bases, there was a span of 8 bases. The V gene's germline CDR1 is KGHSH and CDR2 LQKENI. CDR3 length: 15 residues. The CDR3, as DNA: TGTGCCAGCTCACCACCGCCAGGTGTGAACACTGAAGCTTTCTTT. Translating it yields CASSPPPGVNTEAFF.

The CDR3 is CASRRNRQGGTGELFF. The CDR3 DNA sequence: TGTGCCAGTAGGAGAAACAGACAGGGTGGCACCGGGGAGCTGTTTTTT. The genes are TRBV19 and TRBJ2-2, with 7 bases lining up with TRBD1. V shed 6 bases and J 4 bases; nucleotides not matched to a gene: 11. The CDR3 runs 16 residues. CDR1 and CDR2 (germline): LNHDA, SQIVND (reference sequence).

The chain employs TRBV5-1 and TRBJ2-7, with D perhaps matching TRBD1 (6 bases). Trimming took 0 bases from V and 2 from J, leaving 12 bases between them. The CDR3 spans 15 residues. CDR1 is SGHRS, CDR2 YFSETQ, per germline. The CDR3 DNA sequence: TGCGCCAGCAGCTTGGACCAGGGGTATCCCTACGAGCAGTACTTC. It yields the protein CASSLDQGYPYEQYF. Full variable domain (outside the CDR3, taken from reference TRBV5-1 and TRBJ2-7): KAGVTQTPRYLIKTRGQQVTLSCSPISGHRSVSWYQQTPGQGLQFLFEYFSETQRNKGNFPGRFSGRQFSNSRSEMNVSTLELGDSALYLCASSLDQGYPYEQYFGPGTRLTVT.

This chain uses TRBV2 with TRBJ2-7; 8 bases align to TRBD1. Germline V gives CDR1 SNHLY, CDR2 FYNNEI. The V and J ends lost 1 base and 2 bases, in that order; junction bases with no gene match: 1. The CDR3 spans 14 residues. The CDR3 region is CASSEGQGTYEQYF. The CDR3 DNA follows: TGTGCCAGCAGTGAAGGACAGGGGACCTACGAGCAGTACTTC.

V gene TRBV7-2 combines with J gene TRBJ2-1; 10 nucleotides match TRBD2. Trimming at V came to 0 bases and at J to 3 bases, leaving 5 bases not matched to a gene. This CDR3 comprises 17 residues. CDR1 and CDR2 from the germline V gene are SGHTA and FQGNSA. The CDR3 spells CASSLALLAGVYNEQFF. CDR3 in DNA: TGTGCCAGCAGCTTAGCGCTCCTAGCGGGAGTCTACAATGAGCAGTTCTTC.